This T cell receptor (beta chain) was found in a study of blood T cell repertoires in COVID-19. Across the study: There were acute and convalescent COVID-19 samples, and they came from the United States, Italy and Spain. Sources were T cells, B-cell-depleted T cells, or PBMCs; the material itself was cDNA or gDNA.

Source study methods: Reference gene primer amplification gave nucleated cell count estimates. Using immunoSEQ multiplex PCR, the repertoire was profiled, and TCRdb retains in-frame clones only, with some absent. That table is the source of V, J and clone size, and D and trimming were worked out from the DNA. The table shows 200,000 to 250,000 clones, with about 83% occurring only once. The CDR3 loop spans 14 amino acids. CDR1 is SGHTA and CDR2 is FQGTGA in the germline V gene. Trimming removed 5 bases at V and 1 base at J, with 8 bases between. This TCR derives from a woman aged 50 to 60 with active or convalescent COVID-19. Sample: peripheral blood. The chain is built from TRBV7-3 and TRBJ2-2; D is unresolved. The CDR3, as DNA: TGTGCCAGCAGCCTAAACATGAACACCGGGGAGCTGTTTTTT. It encodes CASSLNMNTGELFF.